One T cell receptor (beta chain) is described in this entry. Its antigen remains unidentified. Primed by a sample-barcoded 5' primer and a J-beta primer mix, a second PCR proceeded for 7 to 11 cycles. All cDNA molecules were each tagged by a template-switch adaptor with 12 random nucleotides. Sequencing recovered at least 2.5 million CDR3-containing paired-end reads from each sample. TCRdb fed the 5' RACE reads into MiXCR, producing one record per CDR3 protein. Here the sample spans hundreds of thousands of distinct CDR3 sequences, 32% being singletons. The CDR3 spans 15 residues. The junction had 15 bases not matched to a gene; V was cut back by 6 bases and J by 5 bases. Germline V gene data show CDR1 as DFQATT and CDR2 as SNEGSKA (reference sequence). The data are from a study of blood T cells in healthy people across ages. Broader study findings: Per-million-T-cell TCR beta diversity fell roughly linearly with age. From one million sequenced T cells, diversity estimates were lower bounds.

This chain joins TRBV20-1 and TRBJ2-7, with 8 bases aligning to TRBD2. The sequenced sample consisted of blood. This TCR came from a woman of 80 years or more in good health. DNA for the CDR3: TGCAGTGCCCCCGTAAGAAGCGGGAGTATCGACGAGCAGTACTTC. It encodes CSAPVRSGSIDEQYF.